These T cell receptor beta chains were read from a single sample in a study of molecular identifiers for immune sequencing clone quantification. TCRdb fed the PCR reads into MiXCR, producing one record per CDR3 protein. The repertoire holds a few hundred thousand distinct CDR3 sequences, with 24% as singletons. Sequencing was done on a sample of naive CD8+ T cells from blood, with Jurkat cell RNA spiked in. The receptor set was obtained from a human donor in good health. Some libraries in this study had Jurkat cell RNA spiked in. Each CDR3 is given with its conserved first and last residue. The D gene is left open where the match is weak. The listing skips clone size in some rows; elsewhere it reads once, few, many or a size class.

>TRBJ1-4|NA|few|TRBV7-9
TGTGCCGGCATCTTCCAGGGGAGTGAAAAACTGTTTTTT
CAGIFQGSEKLFF
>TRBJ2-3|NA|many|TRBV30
TGTGCCTGGAGTGTCCAGGGCACAGATACGCAGTATTTT
CAWSVQGTDTQYF
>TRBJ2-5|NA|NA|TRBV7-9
TGTGCCAGCAGCTTAGTAGAGGTCAGCGAGGGGACCCAGTACTTC
CASSLVEVSEGTQYF
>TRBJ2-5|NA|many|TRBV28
TGTGCCAGCAGTCCCAGGATAGAAGAGACCCAGTACTTC
CASSPRIEETQYF
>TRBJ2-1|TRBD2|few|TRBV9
TGTGCCAGCAGCGCGGGACTAGCGGGGAACAATGAGCAGTTCTTC
CASSAGLAGNNEQFF
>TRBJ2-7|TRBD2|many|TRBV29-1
TGCAGCGCCCTGGAGCGGGGAGGAGACGAGCAGTACTTC
CSALERGGDEQYF
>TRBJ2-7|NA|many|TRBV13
TGTGCCAGCAGCCTACGACAGTGGGGGAAGAGGTACGAGCAGTACTTC
CASSLRQWGKRYEQYF
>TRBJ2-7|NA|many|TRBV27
TGTGCCAGCAGTTTAATGGGCCCCTCGGGAAGCTACGAGCAGTACTTC
CASSLMGPSGSYEQYF
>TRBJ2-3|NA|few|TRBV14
TGTGCCAGCAGCCAAGGGGGTCAGGATACGCAGTATTTT
CASSQGGQDTQYF
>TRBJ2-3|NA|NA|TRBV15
TGTGCCACCAGCAGAGTGCAGACTACCCAATTCACAGATACGCAGTATTTT
CATSRVQTTQFTDTQYF